The T cell receptor beta chain described here comes from a study of cytomegalovirus exposure and HLA in healthy donors (dated by TCRdb to about 2017). Looking at the study overall: An earlier analysis of a few hundred of the donors reported 250 to 350 Gb of sequence data and around 120 million unique TCR beta sequences obtained from about 170 million T cells. In an earlier analysis of 587 of the donors, high-throughput TCR beta sequencing was used to judge whether each TCR beta V gene segment behaved as functional or pseudogenic. Rather than using new phenotypic data, the later analysis identified candidate immune exposures from TCR beta sequences and from how often those sequences occurred across donors. Of the 398 genotyped donors, approximately 83% fell in the genetic ancestry cluster associated with self-reported Caucasian donors. The T cell repertoires of about 700 subjects were profiled by immunosequencing and related to cytomegalovirus serostatus. A separate validation cohort of roughly 110 different subjects was used in addition to the 666-subject first cohort. Roughly 300 gigabases of sequencing data and about 92 million unique TCR sequences made up an early release that covered roughly 670 HLA-typed donors. The number of donors typed differed by locus, with 629-630 for A, B, C, DRB1 and DQB1, around 500 for DQA1, 600 to 610 for DPA1, and some 470 for DPB1. To predict cytomegalovirus infection status, the study combined high-throughput TCR immunosequencing, statistical association of individual TCRs with disease status, and machine learning. The study aimed to test whether signatures of past pathogen exposure could be identified by cataloging public T cell receptors. Both class I and class II loci were covered by HLA typing, at four-digit resolution. Among about 410 genotyped donors of the cohort, an average of about 220,000 unique TCR beta nucleotide sequences was sequenced per donor, of which about 18% were non-productive. All discovery cohort repertoires had been generated using a single sequencing platform. Donor age, sex, ethnicity and CMV serostatus were compiled alongside the repertoire data. In a later genetic analysis, genome-wide SNP genotypes for 398 of the 666 donors were used, and that subset was treated as a discovery cohort. A later analysis re-analyzed previously published TCR beta repertoires from roughly 690 donors and added high-resolution HLA genotyping to study TCR occurrence patterns. Roughly 5 DR-DQ haplotypes were handled as single units for association and clustering because linkage in the cohort was strong.

The sample holds one count of this clone. What this receptor recognizes is not known. Base qualities are missing; no much larger clone stands one base away. In total, about 650 healthy bone marrow donors made up the cohort. At the time of sampling, all cohort members were nominally healthy, though unrecorded immune exposures were likely present. The donor was CMV seropositive and belonged to the group of 250 to 300 seropositive cohort members. A peripheral blood sample was collected from each donor, and TCR beta sequencing was performed on peripheral blood mononuclear cells. The Qiagen DNeasy Blood Extraction Kit was used to extract genomic DNA from the blood cell samples. CDR1 is given as SGHTA and CDR2 as FQGTGA, both from the germline V gene. The germline ends are 20 bases apart after V is trimmed by 5 bases and J by 13 bases. The cysteine opens and the phenylalanine closes a CDR3 of 13 amino acids. Only CDR3 DNA remains: 39 bases, in frame from the first base.

Libraries were built with the immunoSEQ multiplex PCR assay. For the multiplex PCR, a mixture combining 60 forward primers for TCR Vbeta segments and 13 reverse primers for TCR Jbeta segments was used. A multiplex PCR assay on genomic DNA amplified the CDR3 region of rearranged TCR beta genes. The Illumina HiSeq System was used to sequence the amplified TCR beta libraries as 87-base-pair reads. In the authors' own workflow: A later analysis tallied roughly 80 million unique TCR beta chains across the approximately 670 repertoires, and approximately 9.9 million of those chains were shared by two or more donors. A nearest-neighbor algorithm error-corrected the raw reads and collapsed the reads into unique sequences, merging closely related sequences to remove PCR and sequencing errors. V, D and J gene segments were assigned by aligning CDR3 sequences to IMGT reference sequences. For a sequence to be retained, a match of at least six nucleotides was required to both a V gene segment and a J gene segment. Rearrangements were called productive when the CDR3 lacked stop codons and stayed in frame with V and J; all others were non-productive. CDR3 was defined according to IMGT convention as the region running from the second conserved V-encoded cysteine to the conserved J-encoded phenylalanine. Sequences without an unambiguous match to a single V gene segment were excluded from the earlier analysis of a few hundred of the donors. An earlier analysis of a few hundred of the donors classified V segments as functional when productive rearrangements were above 56.7% and as segregating when the standard deviation between donors was above 5%. A statistical classification framework was built for diagnosing cytomegalovirus status from the catalog of TCR beta chain sequences. A later analysis assigned V and J genes by comparing TCR nucleotide sequences with IMGT/GENE-DB human TR gene sequences. A later analysis assigned CDR3 sequences and most-parsimonious VDJ recombination scenarios with the TCRdist pipeline. In a later analysis, each TCR beta chain was defined by its CDR3 amino acid sequence together with its V-gene family, and reads without a unique V-gene family were excluded. A later analysis removed 550 to 650 highly shared, low-generation-probability nucleotide sequences to deal with suspected cross-contamination and a sequencing artifact. In a later analysis, a clonal expansion index was calculated for each public chain from normalized within-repertoire ranks of inferred template counts. Generation probabilities in a later analysis came from a VDJ recombination model fitted to out-of-frame rearrangements, and those results were checked against IGoR. Hypergeometric tests were used in a later analysis to score TCR-TCR, TCR-HLA and TCR-CMV co-occurrence, with a repertoire-size bias correction applied to the TCR pairs. False discovery rates were estimated in a later analysis by permuting HLA or CMV assignments 20 times. A later analysis grouped co-occurring TCRs with DBSCAN, adding TCRdist sequence similarity when clustering within HLA-allele-positive subsets. Repertoires with fewer than 30,000 or more than 120,000 public chains, plus five repertoires with anomalous nucleotide sharing, were excluded from co-occurrence clustering. Here the immuneACCESS table is served through TCRdb, limited to in-frame sequences with V and J called. Missing clones are a known gap in these copies; in checked studies unresolved V genes cover under half, and the rest lacks a known reason. The V and J calls and clone size come from that table; D and trimming were worked out from the DNA. In this sample the table shows around 130,000 clones, about 71% of which occur a single time. The ten top clones hold roughly 3% of the sample.

Paper-wide results and their limitations: The sequencing pipeline was judged likely to have produced a cluster of highly shared sequence variants as a technical artifact. In a later analysis, TCR association rates were found to vary across HLA loci, with the most associated TCRs seen for DRB1 alleles and the fewest for HLA-C alleles. About 17 rarely observed V segments, including chromosome 9 orphons, were excluded from the earlier analysis of approximately 600 of the donors because counts were too low. In vitro tests confirmed that three of the cytomegalovirus-associated TCR beta chains recognize cytomegalovirus antigens. The 87-base-pair reads could not distinguish some IMGT-functional V segments, including TRBV6-2 and TRBV6-3, so those segments were excluded. The authors suggested that the approach could potentially be generalized to other disease states and immunological phenotypes. Compared with the 666-donor mean, donors in an Asian-associated ancestry cluster had fewer N-insertions in productive TCRs, according to a later genetic analysis. Broadly in line with IMGT annotations, most TCR beta V segments showed up in productive rearrangements about 87% or about 30% of the time in an earlier analysis of 587 of the donors. A total of roughly 160 TCR beta chains were listed by the study as associated with cytomegalovirus. While some public TCRs were present in many individuals, most TCR sequences turned up only very rarely across donors. The classifier was reported to diagnose cytomegalovirus status with high specificity and sensitivity in both the original cohort and the validation cohort. In this cohort, only TCR beta chains were sequenced, and detectable features were limited by the absence of alpha or paired-chain data. CMV serostatus was the only immune exposure information available for the cohort. In a later analysis, most CMV-associated TCR beta chains were found to appear HLA-restricted, with HLA associations seemingly driven largely by CMV exposure. When HLA alleles, especially DR and DQ, strongly co-occurred, TCR associations were difficult to assign to individual alleles. In a later analysis, HLA-associated TCR beta chains showed more clonal expansion and lower generation probabilities than non-associated chains that were equally common. HLA typing was unavailable for some donors at each locus, so association tests used only the typed subset. Correlated functional status among segregating V segments might reflect linkage disequilibrium, but an unknown experimental factor could not be ruled out. Specific HLA alleles were associated with roughly 16,000 TCR beta sequences at a false discovery rate of 0.05 in a later analysis. Presence/absence analyses assumed roughly uniform sequencing depth across donors, an assumption that may not hold. An association between a missense DCLRE1C variant and V-gene and J-gene trimming of TCR beta chains was found in a later genetic analysis and replicated in an independent cohort. A further reported finding was that TCR beta sequences accurately predicted the HLA-A and HLA-B alleles for most subjects in the first cohort. A later analysis reported that several top co-occurrence clusters appeared linked to parvovirus B19, influenza, CMV and Epstein-Barr virus.

The sample taken for sequencing was PBMCs. The rearranged chain carries TRBV7-3 and TRBJ1-1; no confident D gene assignment can be made. This TCR derives from a woman aged 55-69 years in good health and CMV-seropositive. The CDR3 in this case is CASSPLPRAEGFF. In nucleotide form, the sequence is TGTGCCAGCAGCCCCTTGCCCCGGGCGGAGGGTTTCTTT.